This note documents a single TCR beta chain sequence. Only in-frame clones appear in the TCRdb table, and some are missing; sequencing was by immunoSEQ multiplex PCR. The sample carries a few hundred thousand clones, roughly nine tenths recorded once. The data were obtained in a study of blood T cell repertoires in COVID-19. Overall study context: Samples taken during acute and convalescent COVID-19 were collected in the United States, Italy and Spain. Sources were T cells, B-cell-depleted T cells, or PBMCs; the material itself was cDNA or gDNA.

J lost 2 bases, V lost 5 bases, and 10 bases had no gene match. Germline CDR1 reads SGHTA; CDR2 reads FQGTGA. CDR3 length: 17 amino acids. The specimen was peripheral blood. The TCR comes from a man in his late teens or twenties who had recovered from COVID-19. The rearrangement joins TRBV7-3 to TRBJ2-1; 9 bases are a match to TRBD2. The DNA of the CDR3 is TGTGCCAGCAGCACGCCACTGGGCGGGGGGGCCTACAATGAGCAGTTCTTC. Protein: CASSTPLGGGAYNEQFF.